These 30 T cell receptor beta chains share one sample of origin, sequenced in a study of blood T cells in healthy people across ages (dated by TCRdb to between 2015 and 2016). The library came from 5' RACE. Sequenced on an Illumina HiSeq 2500. The second PCR ran for roughly 7 to 12 cycles and used a J-beta primer mix along with a sample-barcoded 5' primer. The public reads were reprocessed in TCRdb via fastp at Q25 and MiXCR, keeping in-frame beta chains. Rows matching on CDR3 protein sequence are summarized as one entry with the most common DNA and genes. Recorded for this sample are over 600,000 distinct CDR3 sequences; around 21% of them occurred a single time. The top ten clones comprise more than 3% of the sample. Sequenced sample: blood. Source of these receptors: a man between 70 and 80 years old in good health.

The chain links TRBV7-3 to TRBJ2-7; D might be TRBD2 (5 bases). Trimming cost V 2 bases and J 3 bases, with 11 bases left between them. Germline assignment: CDR1 SGHTA and CDR2 FQGTGA. CDR3 length: 14 residues. This chain's CDR3 is CASSLSNGNYEQYF. For the CDR3, the DNA is TGTGCCAGCAGCTTATCCAACGGGAACTACGAGCAGTACTTC.

This clonotype has only a few counts. The chain links TRBV29-1 to TRBJ2-3; 7 bases align to TRBD2. Losses at the gene ends were 7 bases for V and 5 bases for J; bases not matched to a gene: 12. The CDR3 is made up of 14 amino acids. Germline CDR1 reads SQVTM; CDR2 reads ANQGSEA. The CDR3 loop reads CSGKSGTLGDTQYF. CDR3 DNA: TGCAGCGGAAAGAGCGGGACCTTGGGAGATACGCAGTATTTT.

This clonotype has a single count. The V and J genes are TRBV4-3 and TRBJ2-3, with 7 bases lining up with TRBD1. In germline, CDR1 is LGHNA, CDR2 YSLEER. J lost 0 bases, V lost 3 bases, and 6 bases had no gene match. This CDR3 spans 16 amino acids. The CDR3 coding sequence is TGCGCCAGCAGCCAGCTCAAGGGGGCAAGCACAGATACGCAGTATTTT. This translates into CASSQLKGASTDTQYF.

This clonotype came up a few times. The chain is built from TRBV10-3 and TRBJ1-6; no definite D call. The CDR3 spans 16 residues. The V end was cut by 0 bases, the J end by 7 bases, with 13 bases between. Germline V gives CDR1 ENHRY, CDR2 SYGVKD. The CDR3 nucleotides read TGTGCCATCAGTGAGTCGCAGACGGCTGTAAATTCACCCCTCCACTTT. Residues: CAISESQTAVNSPLHF.

In this sample, this clonotype turned up a few times. J is TRBJ2-7 and V is TRBV21-1; the table gives TRBD1 as D, unverified against the DNA. TRBV21-1 is termed a pseudogene. The CDR3 runs to 13 residues. Written as DNA, the CDR3 is TGTGCCAGCAGCGAAACCACAGGGGACGAGCAGTACTTC. As protein: CASSETTGDEQYF.

The V gene is TRBV3-1, the J gene TRBJ2-7; 8 bases are shared with TRBD1. The CDR3 consists of 13 residues. CDR1 is LGHDT and CDR2 is YNNKEL in the germline V gene (reference sequence). Germline trimming cut 4 bases from V and 7 bases from J; bases unmatched to any gene: 6. CDR3 coding DNA: TGTGCCAGCAGCCCCGGACAGGGAAGGGAGCAGTACTTC. Encoded protein: CASSPGQGREQYF.

There are a few counts of this clonotype. One end of the junction is discordant with germline, which a read error may explain. The V call is TRBV9, the J call TRBJ1-3; TRBD1 matches at 7 bases. This CDR3 contains 12 residues. Germline V lookup: CDR1 SGDLS, CDR2 YYNGEE. The CDR3 DNA reads TGCGCCAGCAGGGGGTCTGGAAACACCATATATTTT. Protein: CASRGSGNTIYF.

The chain joins TRBV6-5 to TRBJ1-2; 12 bases are a match to TRBD1. CDR1 and CDR2 (germline): MNHEY, SVGAGI. Trimming took 6 bases from V and 7 from J; bases not matched to a gene: 9. CDR3 length: 15 amino acids. The CDR3 spells CASRTPGQGASGYTF. CDR3 nucleotide sequence: TGTGCCAGCAGGACCCCGGGACAGGGGGCAAGTGGCTACACCTTC.

The V and J genes are TRBV20-1 and TRBJ2-1; 13 bases line up with TRBD2. From germline, CDR1 is DFQATT and CDR2 SNEGSKA (reference sequence). The junction had 5 bases not matched to a gene; V was cut back by 3 bases and J by 9 bases. There are 14 residues in the CDR3. In nucleotides, the CDR3 is TGCAGTGCTAGGGGGACTAGCGGGACCACTGAGCAGTTCTTC. Translating gives CSARGTSGTTEQFF.

This clonotype turned up a few times. The J gene is TRBJ1-4, the V gene TRBV20-1; no reliable D call. CDR3 length equals 14 residues. Germline CDR1 DFQATT, CDR2 SNEGSKA (reference sequence). The V gene lost 1 base and the J gene lost 4 bases, with 10 bases spanning the gap. CDR3 residues: CSARASLDNEKLFF. The CDR3 DNA reads TGCAGTGCTAGAGCCAGTCTGGATAATGAAAAACTGTTTTTT.

The rearrangement joins TRBV5-1 to TRBJ2-5; D is tentatively TRBD1 or TRBD2 (5 bases each). Near its end, the DNA agrees better with TRBJ2-1, so the J call may be wrong. The V gene's germline CDR1 is SGHRS and CDR2 YFSETQ. The CDR3 totals 14 residues. The CDR3 DNA is TGCGCCAGCAGCTTTGAGGGGAACGGTAATGAGCAGTTCTTC. As protein: CASSFEGNGNEQFF.

The sample holds one count of this clonotype. J is TRBJ1-2 and V is TRBV29-1; 7 bases align to TRBD1. Germline values: CDR1 SQVTM, CDR2 ANQGSEA. The ends lost 4 bases at V and 6 bases at J; junction bases unmatched: 5. This CDR3 spans 12 amino acids. Written as DNA, the CDR3 is TGCAGCGTTGGGGAGGGGGCCCATGGCTACACCTTC. It translates to CSVGEGAHGYTF.

The genes are TRBV7-2 and TRBJ2-5; D not resolved. The germline V and J ends were trimmed by 2 bases and 2 bases, with 9 bases remaining between them. CDR1 SGHTA and CDR2 FQGNSA come from the germline V gene. The CDR3 sequence is 14 residues long. This CDR3 is CASSLPRNQETQYF. The CDR3 DNA follows: TGTGCCAGCAGCTTACCCCGGAATCAAGAGACCCAGTACTTC.

The CDR3 DNA is TGTGCCAGCAGTTTAAAAGGACAGGGGGCAGCCTACGAGCAGTACTTC. It specifies CASSLKGQGAAYEQYF. V and J are TRBV27 and TRBJ2-7, with TRBD1 matching 11 bases. Germline V gene data show CDR1 as MNHEY and CDR2 as SMNVEV (reference sequence). The V gene end was trimmed by 2 bases and the J gene end by 2 bases; junction bases not matched to a gene: 5. The CDR3 contains 16 residues.

This clonotype was counted ten times or more. No DNA is shown, since the ends of the CDR3 on it are uncertain; the CDR3 is the one TCRdb lists. The CDR3 loop reads CASSFLAGETQYF. The V and J genes are TRBV28 and TRBJ2-5; TRBD2, as called in the table, went unchecked against the DNA. CDR1 and CDR2 (germline): MDHEN, SYDVKM. The CDR3 has 13 amino acids, counting both end residues.

The chain couples TRBV20-1 to TRBJ2-5; 9 bases are a match to TRBD2. The J call may be in error: the DNA end matches TRBJ2-1 better. Germline V gene sequence: CDR1 DFQATT, CDR2 SNEGSKA (reference sequence). The CDR3 spans 12 residues. Here the CDR3 DNA reads TGCAGTGCGAGTAGCGGGAGCAATGAGCAGTTCTTC. Protein sequence: CSASSGSNEQFF.

The CDR3 DNA reads as TGCGCCAGCAGCTTGTGGGGGAGTAGGACAGATACGCAGTATTTT. Translating gives CASSLWGSRTDTQYF. This sequence joins TRBV5-1 and TRBJ2-3; D is perhaps TRBD1 or TRBD2 (5 bases each). The CDR3 is made up of 15 amino acids. Germline V CDR1 and CDR2: SGHRS, YFSETQ. Deletions cut 1 base from V and 3 bases from J, with 12 bases between.

This clonotype occurred a few times. The CDR3 nucleotides are TGCGCCAGCAGCCAAGCAGGGGGTAGCGGGAGTTACGAGCAGTACTTC. Its protein product is CASSQAGGSGSYEQYF. This chain uses TRBV4-1 with TRBJ2-7, with 9 positions matching TRBD2. This CDR3 contains 16 residues. V lost 1 base to trimming and J lost 4 bases; unmatched junction nucleotides: 8. CDR1 MGHRA and CDR2 YSYEKL come from the germline V gene.

This clonotype appeared a few times. The V gene is TRBV3-1, the J gene TRBJ2-1; D is perhaps TRBD1 (6 bases). The germline V gene has CDR1 LGHDT and CDR2 YNNKEL (reference sequence). V was trimmed by 0 bases and J by 7 bases, leaving 16 bases between them. This CDR3 has 16 residues. The CDR3 reads CASSQEGVGGANEQFF. The CDR3 nucleotides read TGTGCCAGCAGCCAAGAAGGAGTAGGGGGAGCTAATGAGCAGTTCTTC.

The table lists this clonotype with many counts. This sequence joins TRBV9 and TRBJ2-1; D remains ambiguous. V was trimmed by 5 bases and J by 8 bases, leaving 14 bases between them. CDR3 length: 13 amino acids. The V gene's germline CDR1 is SGDLS and CDR2 YYNGEE. The CDR3 region has the DNA TGTGCCAGCAGGGCCTCTTTGGGTCATGAGCAGTTCTTC. This encodes CASRASLGHEQFF.

The rearrangement uses TRBV5-5 and TRBJ2-5; D is tentatively TRBD1 or TRBD2 (5 bases each). The tail of the sequence fits TRBJ2-1 better, so the J call may be wrong. The CDR3 is 14 residues long. CDR1 and CDR2 (germline): SGHKS, YYEKEE (reference sequence). The CDR3 loop reads CASSAGAANNEQFF. As DNA, the CDR3 is TGTGCCAGCAGCGCCGGGGCCGCGAACAATGAGCAGTTCTTC.

There are a few counts of this clonotype. This sequence joins TRBV7-9 and TRBJ2-1, with D maybe TRBD2 (6 bases). The germline V and J ends were trimmed by 2 bases and 5 bases, with 16 bases remaining between them. This CDR3 has 16 residues. Germline values: CDR1 SEHNR, CDR2 FQNEAQ (reference sequence). The CDR3 here is CASSLNPTSFHNEQFF. CDR3 nucleotides: TGTGCCAGCAGCTTAAATCCGACTAGTTTCCACAATGAGCAGTTCTTC.

This chain links TRBV28 with TRBJ2-7; D is undetermined. CDR3 length: 11 amino acids. Trimming removed 6 bases from V and 6 bases from J, with 9 bases in between. The V gene's germline CDR1 is MDHEN and CDR2 SYDVKM. The CDR3 sequence is CASSSELEQYF. CDR3 nucleotides: TGTGCCAGCAGCTCTGAGCTCGAGCAGTACTTC.

This clonotype was seen only a few times. This sequence joins TRBV4-1 and TRBJ2-5; 12 bases agree with TRBD2. Losses at the gene ends were 2 bases for V and 2 bases for J; bases not matched to a gene: 6. Germline V gives CDR1 MGHRA, CDR2 YSYEKL. This CDR3 has 17 amino acids. CDR3 sequence (DNA): TGCGCCAGCAGCCAAACGCTAGCGGGAGGGAAACAAGAGACCCAGTACTTC. As protein: CASSQTLAGGKQETQYF.

This clonotype was seen many times. This chain joins TRBV20-1 and TRBJ2-5, with D possibly called TRBD1 or TRBD2 (5 bases each). Per germline, CDR1 DFQATT and CDR2 SNEGSKA (reference sequence). The ends were cut back, 2 bases at V and 14 bases at J, with 15 bases in the middle. The CDR3 consists of 11 residues. The CDR3 spells CSARSRDGLYF. The CDR3 DNA is TGCAGTGCTAGAAGCCGGGACGGACTCTACTTC.

This sequence joins TRBV20-1 and TRBJ2-3; perhaps TRBD1 as D (6 bases). Germline-derived CDR1 and CDR2 are DFQATT and SNEGSKA (reference sequence). The CDR3 is 15 amino acids. V was shortened by 3 bases and J by 10 bases, with 23 bases between the two germline ends. CDR3 bases: TGCAGTGCTAGGATGACAGGCGACCATGGGATCCCGCAGTATTTT. Amino acids: CSARMTGDHGIPQYF.

This clonotype was observed a handful of times. The chain combines TRBV20-1 with TRBJ2-2; D is possibly TRBD2 (7 bases). Germline CDR1 and CDR2: DFQATT and SNEGSKA (reference sequence). The CDR3 has 15 residues. The V gene lost 1 base and the J gene lost 5 bases, with 14 bases spanning the gap. CDR3 residues: CSARVSRGGTGELFF. The CDR3 DNA is TGCAGTGCTAGAGTGTCTAGGGGGGGGACCGGGGAGCTGTTTTTT.

The V call is TRBV20-1, the J call TRBJ2-5; D is perhaps TRBD2 (6 bases). The CDR3 is 15 amino acids. The V gene lost 4 bases and the J gene lost 5 bases, with 20 bases spanning the gap. Germline CDR1 reads DFQATT; CDR2 reads SNEGSKA (reference sequence). CDR3 bases: TGCAGTGCTAAGAGGGAGGTGGAAAAAGGGGAGACCCAGTACTTC. Protein product: CSAKREVEKGETQYF.

This clonotype was observed many times. The rearrangement uses TRBV20-1 and TRBJ2-3; no clear D gene. The V and J ends lost 6 bases and 0 bases respectively, with 10 bases between them. In germline, CDR1 is DFQATT, CDR2 SNEGSKA (reference sequence). The CDR3 runs to 13 residues. DNA of the CDR3: TGCAGTGCCGACGCTGTGAGCACAGATACGCAGTATTTT. Its translation is CSADAVSTDTQYF.

J is TRBJ2-7 and V is TRBV28; D is unclear. Trimming pared 2 bases from V and 6 bases from J, leaving 8 bases between. Germline V gives CDR1 MDHEN, CDR2 SYDVKM. The CDR3 is 12 residues long. The CDR3, as DNA: TGTGCCAGCAGTTTAGAGTCGTTCGAGCAGTACTTC. Translating gives CASSLESFEQYF.